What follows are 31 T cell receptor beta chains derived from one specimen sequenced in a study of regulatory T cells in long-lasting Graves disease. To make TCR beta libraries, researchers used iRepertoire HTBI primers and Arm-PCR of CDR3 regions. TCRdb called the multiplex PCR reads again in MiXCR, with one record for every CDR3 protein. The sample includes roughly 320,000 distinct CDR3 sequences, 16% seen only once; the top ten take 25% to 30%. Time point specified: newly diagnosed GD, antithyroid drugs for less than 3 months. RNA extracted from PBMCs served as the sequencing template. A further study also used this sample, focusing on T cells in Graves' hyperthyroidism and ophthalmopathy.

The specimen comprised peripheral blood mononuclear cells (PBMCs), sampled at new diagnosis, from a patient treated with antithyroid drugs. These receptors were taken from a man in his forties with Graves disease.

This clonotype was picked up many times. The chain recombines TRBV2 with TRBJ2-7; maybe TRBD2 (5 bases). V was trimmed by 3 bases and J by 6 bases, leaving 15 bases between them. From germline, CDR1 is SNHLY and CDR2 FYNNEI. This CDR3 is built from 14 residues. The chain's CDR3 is CASSDRLAEVEQYF. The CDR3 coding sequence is TGTGCCAGCAGTGATCGCCTAGCTGAGGTCGAGCAGTACTTC.

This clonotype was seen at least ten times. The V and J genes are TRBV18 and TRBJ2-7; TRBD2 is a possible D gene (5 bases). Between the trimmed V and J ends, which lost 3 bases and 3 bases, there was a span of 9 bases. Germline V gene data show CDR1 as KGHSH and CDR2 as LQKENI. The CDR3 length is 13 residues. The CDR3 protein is CASSPDWNYEQYF. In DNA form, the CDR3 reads TGTGCCAGCTCACCGGACTGGAACTACGAGCAGTACTTC.

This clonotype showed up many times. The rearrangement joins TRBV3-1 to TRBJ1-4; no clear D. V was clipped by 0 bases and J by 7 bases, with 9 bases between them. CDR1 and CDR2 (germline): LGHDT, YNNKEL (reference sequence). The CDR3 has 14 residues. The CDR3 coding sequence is TGTGCCAGCAGCCAAGAAGCTGGCGCTGAAAAACTGTTTTTT. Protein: CASSQEAGAEKLFF.

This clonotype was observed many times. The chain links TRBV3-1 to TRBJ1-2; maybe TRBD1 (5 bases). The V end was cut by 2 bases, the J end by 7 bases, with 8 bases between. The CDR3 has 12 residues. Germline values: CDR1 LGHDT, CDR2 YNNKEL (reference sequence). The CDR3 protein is CASSQQGGGYTF. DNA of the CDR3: TGTGCCAGCAGCCAACAGGGAGGTGGCTACACCTTC.

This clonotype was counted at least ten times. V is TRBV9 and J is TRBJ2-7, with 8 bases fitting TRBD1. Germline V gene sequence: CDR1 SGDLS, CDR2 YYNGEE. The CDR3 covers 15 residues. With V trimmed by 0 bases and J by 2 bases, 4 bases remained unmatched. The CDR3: CASSVDTGGPYEQYF. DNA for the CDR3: TGTGCCAGCAGCGTAGACACAGGGGGTCCCTACGAGCAGTACTTC.

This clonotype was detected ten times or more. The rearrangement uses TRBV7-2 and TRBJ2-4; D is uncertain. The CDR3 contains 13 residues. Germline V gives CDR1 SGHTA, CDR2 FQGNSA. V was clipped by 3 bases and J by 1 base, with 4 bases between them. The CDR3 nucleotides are TGTGCCAGCAGCTTTTTGGCCAAAAACATTCAGTACTTC. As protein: CASSFLAKNIQYF. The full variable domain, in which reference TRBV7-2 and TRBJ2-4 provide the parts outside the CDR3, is GAGVSQSPSNKVTEKGKDVELRCDPISGHTALYWYRQSLGQGLEFLIYFQGNSAPDKSGLPSDRFSAERTGGSVSTLTIQRTQQEDSAVYLCASSFLAKNIQYFGAGTRLSVL.

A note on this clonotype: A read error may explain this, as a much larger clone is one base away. The chain's CDR3 is CASSPETGLHEQYF. The CDR3 DNA is TGCGCCAGCAGCCCGGAGACAGGCCTCCACGAGCAGTACTTC. V is TRBV5-1 and J is TRBJ2-7, with D perhaps TRBD1 (6 bases). The V end was cut by 4 bases, the J end by 5 bases, with 16 bases between. Germline V gives CDR1 SGHRS, CDR2 YFSETQ. This CDR3 contains 14 residues.

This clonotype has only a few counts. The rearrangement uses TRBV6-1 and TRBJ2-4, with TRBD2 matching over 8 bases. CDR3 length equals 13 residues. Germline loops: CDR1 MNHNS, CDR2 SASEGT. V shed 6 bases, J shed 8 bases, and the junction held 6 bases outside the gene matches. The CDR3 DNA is TGTGCCAGCAGACCCAGCGGGGGACACATTCAGTACTTC. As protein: CASRPSGGHIQYF.

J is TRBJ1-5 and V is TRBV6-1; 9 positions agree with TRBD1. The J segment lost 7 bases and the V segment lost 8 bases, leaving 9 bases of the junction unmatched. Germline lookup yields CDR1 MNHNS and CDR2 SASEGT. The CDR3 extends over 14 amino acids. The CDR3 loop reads CASEGQGARQPQHF. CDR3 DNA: TGTGCCAGCGAGGGACAGGGTGCGCGGCAGCCCCAGCATTTT.

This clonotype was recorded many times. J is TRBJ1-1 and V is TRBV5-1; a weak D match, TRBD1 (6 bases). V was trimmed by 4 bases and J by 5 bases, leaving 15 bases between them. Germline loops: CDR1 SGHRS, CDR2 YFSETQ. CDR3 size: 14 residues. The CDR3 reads CASSTQGSLTEAFF. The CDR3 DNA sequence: TGCGCCAGCAGCACTCAGGGGAGTCTAACTGAAGCTTTCTTT.

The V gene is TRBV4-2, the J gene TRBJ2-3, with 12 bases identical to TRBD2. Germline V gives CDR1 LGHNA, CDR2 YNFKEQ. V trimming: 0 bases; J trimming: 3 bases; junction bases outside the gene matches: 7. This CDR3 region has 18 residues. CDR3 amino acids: CASSQDLAGGFWTDTQYF. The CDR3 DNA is TGTGCCAGCAGCCAAGATCTAGCGGGGGGGTTTTGGACAGATACGCAGTATTTT.

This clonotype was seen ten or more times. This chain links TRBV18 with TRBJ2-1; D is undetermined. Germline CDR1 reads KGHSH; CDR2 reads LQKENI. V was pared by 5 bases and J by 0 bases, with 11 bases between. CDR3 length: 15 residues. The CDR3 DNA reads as TGTGCCAGCTCATCTCGGGTTAACTCCTACAATGAGCAGTTCTTC. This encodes CASSSRVNSYNEQFF.

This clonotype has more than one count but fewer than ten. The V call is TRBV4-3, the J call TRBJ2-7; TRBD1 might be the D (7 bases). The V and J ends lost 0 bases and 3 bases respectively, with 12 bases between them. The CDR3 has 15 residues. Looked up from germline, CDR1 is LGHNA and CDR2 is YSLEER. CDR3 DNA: TGCGCCAGCAGCCAAGATGGAGGGGGCCTCTACGAGCAGTACTTC. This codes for CASSQDGGGLYEQYF.

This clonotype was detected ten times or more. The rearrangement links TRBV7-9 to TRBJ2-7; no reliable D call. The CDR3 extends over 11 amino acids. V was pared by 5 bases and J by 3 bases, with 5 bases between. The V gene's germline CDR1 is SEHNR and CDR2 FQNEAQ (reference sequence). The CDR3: CASSPFYEQYF. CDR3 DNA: TGTGCCAGCAGCCCATTCTACGAGCAGTACTTC. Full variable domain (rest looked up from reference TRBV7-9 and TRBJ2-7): DTGVSQNPRHKITKRGQNVTFRCDPISEHNRLYWYRQTLGQGPEFLTYFQNEAQLEKSRLLSDRFSAERPKGSFSTLEIQRTEQGDSAMYLCASSPFYEQYFGPGTRLTVT.

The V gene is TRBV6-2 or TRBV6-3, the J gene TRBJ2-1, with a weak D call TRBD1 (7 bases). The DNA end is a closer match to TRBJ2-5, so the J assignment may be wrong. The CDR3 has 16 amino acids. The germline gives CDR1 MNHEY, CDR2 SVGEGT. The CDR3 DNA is TGTGCCAGCAGCCGGCGGGACAGAAGGGCAGGGGAGACCCAGTACTTC. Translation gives CASSRRDRRAGETQYF.

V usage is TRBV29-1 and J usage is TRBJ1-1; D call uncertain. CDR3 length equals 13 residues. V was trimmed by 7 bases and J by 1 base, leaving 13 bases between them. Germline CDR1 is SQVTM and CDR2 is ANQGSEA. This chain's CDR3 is CSAVRTENTEAFF. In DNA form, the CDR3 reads TGCAGCGCCGTGCGGACGGAGAACACTGAAGCTTTCTTT.

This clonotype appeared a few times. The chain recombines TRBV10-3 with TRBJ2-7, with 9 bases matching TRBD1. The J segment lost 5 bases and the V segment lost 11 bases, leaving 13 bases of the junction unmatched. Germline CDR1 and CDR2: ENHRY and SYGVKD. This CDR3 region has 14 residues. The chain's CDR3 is CAVKPGQGVDEQYF. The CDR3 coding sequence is TGTGCCGTCAAACCGGGACAGGGTGTAGACGAGCAGTACTTC.

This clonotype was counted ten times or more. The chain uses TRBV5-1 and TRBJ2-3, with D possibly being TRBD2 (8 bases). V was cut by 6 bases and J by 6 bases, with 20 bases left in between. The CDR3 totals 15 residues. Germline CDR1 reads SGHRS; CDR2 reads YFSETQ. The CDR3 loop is CASMPGGGIGDTQYF. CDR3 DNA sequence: TGCGCCAGCATGCCGGGAGGGGGCATTGGCGATACGCAGTATTTT.

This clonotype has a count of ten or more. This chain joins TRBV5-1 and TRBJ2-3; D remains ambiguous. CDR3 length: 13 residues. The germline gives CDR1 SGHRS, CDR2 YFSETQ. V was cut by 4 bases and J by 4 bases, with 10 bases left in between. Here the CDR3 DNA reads TGCGCCAGCAGCCTATACTCGGCAGATACGCAGTATTTT. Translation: CASSLYSADTQYF.

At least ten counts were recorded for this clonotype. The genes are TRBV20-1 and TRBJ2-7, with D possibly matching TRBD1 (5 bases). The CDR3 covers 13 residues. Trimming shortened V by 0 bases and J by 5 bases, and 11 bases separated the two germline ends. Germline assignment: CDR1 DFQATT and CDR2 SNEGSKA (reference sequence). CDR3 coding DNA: TGCAGTGCTAGAGACAGGGATGCCCACGAGCAGTACTTC. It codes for CSARDRDAHEQYF.

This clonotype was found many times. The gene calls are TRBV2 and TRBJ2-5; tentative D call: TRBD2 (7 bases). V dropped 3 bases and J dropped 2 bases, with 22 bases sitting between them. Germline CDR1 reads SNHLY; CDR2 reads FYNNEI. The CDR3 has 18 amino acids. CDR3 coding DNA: TGTGCCAGCAGTGAGGAACAGGGTCATCGCGGGGGTCAAGAGACCCAGTACTTC. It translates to CASSEEQGHRGGQETQYF.

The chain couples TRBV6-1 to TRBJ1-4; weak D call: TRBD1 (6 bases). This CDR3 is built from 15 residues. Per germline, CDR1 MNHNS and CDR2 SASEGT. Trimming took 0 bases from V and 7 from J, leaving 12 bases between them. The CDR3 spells CASSEAQGGGEKLFF. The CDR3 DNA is TGTGCCAGCAGTGAAGCACAGGGAGGGGGTGAAAAACTGTTTTTT.

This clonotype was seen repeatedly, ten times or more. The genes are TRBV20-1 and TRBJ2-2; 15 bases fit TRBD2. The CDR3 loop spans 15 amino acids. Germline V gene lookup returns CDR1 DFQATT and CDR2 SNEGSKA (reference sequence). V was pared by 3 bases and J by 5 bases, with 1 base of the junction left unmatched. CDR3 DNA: TGCAGTGCTAGCGGGACTAGCGGGGGGACCGGGGAGCTGTTTTTT. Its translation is CSASGTSGGTGELFF.

CDR3: CASSPQGLFQPQHF. The CDR3 nucleotides are TGCGCCAGCAGCCCGCAGGGGCTTTTTCAGCCCCAGCATTTT. The J gene is TRBJ1-5, the V gene TRBV5-1; D may be TRBD1 (6 bases). The CDR3 spans 14 residues. V was trimmed by 4 bases and J by 6 bases, leaving 14 bases between them. In germline, CDR1 is SGHRS, CDR2 YFSETQ.

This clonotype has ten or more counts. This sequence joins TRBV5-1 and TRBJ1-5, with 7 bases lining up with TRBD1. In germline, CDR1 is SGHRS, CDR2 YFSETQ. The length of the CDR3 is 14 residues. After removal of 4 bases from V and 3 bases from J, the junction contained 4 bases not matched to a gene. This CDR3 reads CASSRDSLNQPQHF. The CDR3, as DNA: TGCGCCAGCAGCAGGGACAGTCTCAATCAGCCCCAGCATTTT.

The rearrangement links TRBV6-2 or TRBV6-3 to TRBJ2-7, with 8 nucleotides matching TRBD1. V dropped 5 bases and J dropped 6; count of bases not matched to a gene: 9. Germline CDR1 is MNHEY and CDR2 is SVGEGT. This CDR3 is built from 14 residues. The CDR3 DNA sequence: TGTGCCAGCAGTCGGGACAGGCACACCACCGAGCAGTACTTC. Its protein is CASSRDRHTTEQYF.

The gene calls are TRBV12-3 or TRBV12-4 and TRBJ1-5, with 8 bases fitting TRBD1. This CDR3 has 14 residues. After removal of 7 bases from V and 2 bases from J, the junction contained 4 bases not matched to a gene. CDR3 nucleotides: TGTGCCAGCAAACCGACAGGGGGCAATCAGCCCCAGCATTTT. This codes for CASKPTGGNQPQHF.

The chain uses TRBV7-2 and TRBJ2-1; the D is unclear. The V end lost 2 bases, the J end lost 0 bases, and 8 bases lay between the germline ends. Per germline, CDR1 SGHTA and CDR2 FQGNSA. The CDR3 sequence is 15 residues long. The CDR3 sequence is CASSLLRFSYNEQFF. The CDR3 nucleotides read TGTGCCAGCAGCTTACTCAGATTCTCCTACAATGAGCAGTTCTTC.

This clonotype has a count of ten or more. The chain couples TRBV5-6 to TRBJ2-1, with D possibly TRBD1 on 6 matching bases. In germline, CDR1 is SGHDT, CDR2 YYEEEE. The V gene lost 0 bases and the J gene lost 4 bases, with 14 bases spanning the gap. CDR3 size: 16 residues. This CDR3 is CASSLDKGERYNEQFF. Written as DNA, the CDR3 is TGTGCCAGCAGCTTGGATAAGGGGGAAAGGTACAATGAGCAGTTCTTC.

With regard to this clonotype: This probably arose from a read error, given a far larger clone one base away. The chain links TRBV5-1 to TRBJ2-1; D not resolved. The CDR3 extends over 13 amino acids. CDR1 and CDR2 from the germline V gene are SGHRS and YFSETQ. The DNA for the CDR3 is TGTGCCAGCAGAGTCGAGCCGACGAATGAGCAGTTCTTC. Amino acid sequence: CASRVEPTNEQFF.

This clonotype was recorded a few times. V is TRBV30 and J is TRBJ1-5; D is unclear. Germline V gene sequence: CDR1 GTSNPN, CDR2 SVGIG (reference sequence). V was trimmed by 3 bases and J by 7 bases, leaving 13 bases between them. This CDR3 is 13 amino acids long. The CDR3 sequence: CAWSRRLGQPQHF. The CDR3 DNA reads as TGTGCCTGGAGCCGCAGGCTTGGGCAGCCCCAGCATTTT. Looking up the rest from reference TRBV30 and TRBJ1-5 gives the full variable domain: SQTIHQWPATLVQPVGSPLSLECTVEGTSNPNLYWYRQAAGRGLQLLFYSVGIGQISSEVPQNLSASRPQDRQFILSSKKLLLSDSGFYLCAWSRRLGQPQHFGDGTRLSIL.